This T cell receptor beta chain is from a study of blood T cell repertoires in COVID-19. This CDR3 region has 17 residues. The germline CDR1 and CDR2 sequences are LGHDT and YNNKEL (reference sequence). Trimming took 0 bases from V and 0 from J; bases not matched to a gene: 5. Produced via immunoSEQ multiplex PCR; TCRdb's table is partial and in-frame only. The sample includes nearly 250,000 clones, around 86% of them seen just once. The specimen was peripheral blood. The genes are TRBV3-1 (or the pseudogene TRBV3-2) and TRBJ1-3; 7 nucleotides agree with TRBD1. The clonotype originates from a woman older than 75 with COVID-19, enrolled during active disease. The CDR3 sequence: CASSQDGTVLSGNTIYF. CDR3 nucleotide sequence: TGTGCCAGCAGCCAAGATGGGACAGTCCTCTCTGGAAACACCATATATTTT.